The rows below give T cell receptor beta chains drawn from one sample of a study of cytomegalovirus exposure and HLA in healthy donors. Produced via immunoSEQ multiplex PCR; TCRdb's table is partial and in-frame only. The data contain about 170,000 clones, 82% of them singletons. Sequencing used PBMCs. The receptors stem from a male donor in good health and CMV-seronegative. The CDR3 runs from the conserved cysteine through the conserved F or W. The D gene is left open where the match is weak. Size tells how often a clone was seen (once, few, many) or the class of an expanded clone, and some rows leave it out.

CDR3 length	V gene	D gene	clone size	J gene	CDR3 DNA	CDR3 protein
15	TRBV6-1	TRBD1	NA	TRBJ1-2	TGTGCCAGCAGAGGATACAGGGGGCTGTTCTATGGCTACACCTTC	CASRGYRGLFYGYTF
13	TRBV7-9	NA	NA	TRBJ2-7	TGTTCCAGCAGCCCCTCCCCCTCCGTAGAGCAGTACTTC	CSSSPSPSVEQYF
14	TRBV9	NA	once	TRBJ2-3	TGTGCCAGCAGCGCGCCTTTGGATCGGGGTCGGGAGTATTTT	CASSAPLDRGREYF
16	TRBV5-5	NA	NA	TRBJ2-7	TGTGCCAGCAGCTTGGAATCGGACAGTAAGTCCTACGAGCAGTACTTC	CASSLESDSKSYEQYF
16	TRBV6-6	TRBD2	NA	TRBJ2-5	TGTGCCAGCAGTGCGGGTTGGGGAGGGCCCGGAGAGACCCAGTACTTC	CASSAGWGGPGETQYF
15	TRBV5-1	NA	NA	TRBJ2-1	TGCGCCAGCAGCCTACTGATTAGGGGCGACAATGAGCAGTTCTTC	CASSLLIRGDNEQFF
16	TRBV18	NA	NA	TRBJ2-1	TGTGCCAGCTCACCAGAAACAGGCTTCTCCTACAATGAGCAGTTCTTC	CASSPETGFSYNEQFF
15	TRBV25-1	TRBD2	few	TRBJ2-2	TGTGCCGCCTCGGGCGGGAGTAGTGTATCCGGGGAGCTGTTTTTT	CAASGGSSVSGELFF
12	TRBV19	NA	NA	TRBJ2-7	TGTGCCAGTAGTGCCCGCCAAACGGTGCAGTACTTC	CASSARQTVQYF
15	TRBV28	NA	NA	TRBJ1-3	TGTGCCAGCAGTTTAGACCAGGGAACAATAAACACCATATATTTT	CASSLDQGTINTIYF
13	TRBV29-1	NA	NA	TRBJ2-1	TGCAGCGTTGACGCGATCCCAGGGGATGAGCAGTTCTTC	CSVDAIPGDEQFF
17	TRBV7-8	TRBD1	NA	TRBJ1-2	TGTGCCAGCAGCTTCCGGGACAGGGCCTATGGGGGAGATGGCTACACCTTC	CASSFRDRAYGGDGYTF
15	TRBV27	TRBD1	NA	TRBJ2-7	TGTGCCAGCAGTTTACTCGGGACAGCTCCTACGGAGCAGTACTTC	CASSLLGTAPTEQYF
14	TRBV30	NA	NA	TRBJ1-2	TGTGCCTGGAGTGACAGACCCTTCTCGTATGGCTACACCTTC	CAWSDRPFSYGYTF
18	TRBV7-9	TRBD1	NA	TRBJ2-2	TGTGCCAGCAGCACGAGACAGGGTGGCGTTCTTAACACCGGGGAGCTGTTTTTT	CASSTRQGGVLNTGELFF
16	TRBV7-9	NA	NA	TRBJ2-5	TGTGCCAGCAGCTTAGGGCAGGGCAGGGGACAAGAGACCCAGTACTTC	CASSLGQGRGQETQYF
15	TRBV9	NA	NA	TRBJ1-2	TGTGCCAGCAGCGTAGGGGGGGAAACTAACTATGGCTACACCTTC	CASSVGGETNYGYTF
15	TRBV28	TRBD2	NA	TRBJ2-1	TGTGCCAGCAGTTACCTAAGACTAGCGGGCGATGAGCAGTTCTTC	CASSYLRLAGDEQFF
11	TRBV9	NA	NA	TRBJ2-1	TGTGCCAGCAAGCCGGGCAATGAGCAGTTCTTC	CASKPGNEQFF
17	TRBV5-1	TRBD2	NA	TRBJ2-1	TGCGCCAGCAGCTATGGACTAGCGGGGGGGTTTTCGCTTGAGCAGTTCTTC	CASSYGLAGGFSLEQFF
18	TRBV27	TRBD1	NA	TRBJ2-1	TGTGCCAGCAGTAGCTCAGTGGGGTTGGGACAGGGAGTCAATGAGCAGTTCTTC	CASSSSVGLGQGVNEQFF
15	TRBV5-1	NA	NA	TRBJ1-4	TGCGCCAGCAGCGCTGGTGGCCGGGTTGACGAAAAACTGTTTTTT	CASSAGGRVDEKLFF
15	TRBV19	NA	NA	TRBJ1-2	TGTGCCAGTAGTCGAGGACAGACGCGTTATGGCGGTTACACCTTC	CASSRGQTRYGGYTF
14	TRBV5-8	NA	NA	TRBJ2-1	TGTGCCAGCAGCTTTGCCCTCAGGGTAGGTGAGCAGTTCTTC	CASSFALRVGEQFF
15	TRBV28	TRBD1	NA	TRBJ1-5	TGTGCCAGCAGTTACAAGGACAGGGGGCAACAGCCCCAGCATTTT	CASSYKDRGQQPQHF
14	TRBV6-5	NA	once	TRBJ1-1	TGTGCCAGCAGACTGGAGACAGTGAACACTGAAGCTTTCTTT	CASRLETVNTEAFF
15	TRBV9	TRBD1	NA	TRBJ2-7	TGTGCCAGCACCCTGGGACAGGGTTCCTCCTACGAGCAGTACTTC	CASTLGQGSSYEQYF
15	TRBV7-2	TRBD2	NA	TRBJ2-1	TGTGCCAGCAGCGACAGACTAGCGGGAGCGGGTGGGCAGTTCTTC	CASSDRLAGAGGQFF
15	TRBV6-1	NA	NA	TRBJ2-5	TGTGCCAGCAGTGAATCCCAGGGGTTAAGAGAGACCCAGTACTTC	CASSESQGLRETQYF
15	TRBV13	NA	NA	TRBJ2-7	TGTGCCAGCAGCTTTGGGGTGGGAGAAGCCTACGAGCAGTACTTC	CASSFGVGEAYEQYF
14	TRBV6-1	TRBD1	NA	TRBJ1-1	TGTGCCAGCAGATCACAGGGGTTGGGCACTGAAGCTTTCTTT	CASRSQGLGTEAFF
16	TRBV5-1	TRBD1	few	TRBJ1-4	TGCGCCAGCAGCTTGGCCCCGACAGGGGCGGGAGAAAAACTGTTTTTT	CASSLAPTGAGEKLFF
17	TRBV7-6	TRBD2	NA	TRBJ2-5	TGTGCCAGCAGCTTAGCGGGGACTAGCGGGAACGTAAAGACCCAGTACTTC	CASSLAGTSGNVKTQYF
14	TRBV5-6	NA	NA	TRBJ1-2	TGTGCCAGCAGCTTGGCAGGGGAGATTAATGGCTACACCTTC	CASSLAGEINGYTF
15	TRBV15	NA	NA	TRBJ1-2	TGTGCCACCAGCAGAGGGGGACACCGGAACTATGGCTACACCTTC	CATSRGGHRNYGYTF
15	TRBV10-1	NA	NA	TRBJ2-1	TGCGCCAGCAGTGAGTCGGGAGACGGTTACAATGAGCAGTTCTTC	CASSESGDGYNEQFF
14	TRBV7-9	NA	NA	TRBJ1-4	TGTGCCAGCAGCTTAGCGAGGGCCGGCGAAAAACTGTTTTTT	CASSLARAGEKLFF
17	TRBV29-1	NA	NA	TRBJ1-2	TGCAGCGTTGAAGAGGGGGGATTCGTAGGCGGGGGCGATGGCTACACCTTC	CSVEEGGFVGGGDGYTF
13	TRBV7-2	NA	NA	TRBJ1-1	TGTGCCAGCAGCTTAGTGGAGAGCCTGGGTGCTTTCTTT	CASSLVESLGAFF
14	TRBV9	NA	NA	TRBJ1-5	TGTGCCAGCAGTCGAGACGGACACAATCAGCCCCAGCATTTT	CASSRDGHNQPQHF
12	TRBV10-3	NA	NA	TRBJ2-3	TGTGCCACTGAGGAAGGCACAGATACGCAGTATTTT	CATEEGTDTQYF
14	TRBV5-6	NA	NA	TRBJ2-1	TGTGCCAGCAGCAAAACCCCGGCGGGTAGCGAGCAGTTCTTC	CASSKTPAGSEQFF
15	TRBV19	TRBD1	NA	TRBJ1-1	TGTGCCAGTAGTACCACCGGACAGGGCGGAACTGAAGCTTTCTTT	CASSTTGQGGTEAFF
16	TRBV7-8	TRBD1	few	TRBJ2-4	TGTGCCAGCAGCTTAATGGACAGGGGGGCCAAAAACATTCAGTACTTC	CASSLMDRGAKNIQYF
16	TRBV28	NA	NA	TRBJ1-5	TGTGCCAGCAGCCCCCGTTTGGGGGGAGGCAATCAGCCCCAGCATTTT	CASSPRLGGGNQPQHF
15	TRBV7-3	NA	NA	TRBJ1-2	TGTGCCAGCAGCTATGAGACACCTGATAACTATGGCTACACCTTC	CASSYETPDNYGYTF
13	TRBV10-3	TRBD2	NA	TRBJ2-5	TGTGCCATCCGCGGCGGGGGGGGAGAGACCCAGTACTTC	CAIRGGGGETQYF
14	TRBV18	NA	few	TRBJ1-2	TGTGCCAGCTCACCACCGGAGGGCGCGGGCGGCTACACCTTC	CASSPPEGAGGYTF
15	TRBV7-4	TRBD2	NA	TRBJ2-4	TGTGCCTCCCCCCGGGGGGTGTGCGCCAAAAACATTCAGTACTTC	CASPRGVCAKNIQYF
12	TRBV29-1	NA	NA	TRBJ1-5	TGCAGCGTTCGGAGCAGCAATCAGCCCCAGCATTTT	CSVRSSNQPQHF
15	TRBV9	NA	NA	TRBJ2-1	TGTGCCAGCAGCGTTGCAATGACAGCTCCCGATGAGCAGTTCTTC	CASSVAMTAPDEQFF
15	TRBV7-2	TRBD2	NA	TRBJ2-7	TGTGCCAGCAGCTCTCGGACTAGCGGCACCTACGAGCAGTACTTC	CASSSRTSGTYEQYF
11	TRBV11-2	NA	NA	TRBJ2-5	TGTGCCAGCAGCAGAGTAGAGACCCAGTACTTC	CASSRVETQYF
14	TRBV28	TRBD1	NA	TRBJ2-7	TGTGCCAGCAGTCCGACAGGGGGCGGCTACGAGCAGTACTTC	CASSPTGGGYEQYF
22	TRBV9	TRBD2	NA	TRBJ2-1	TGTGCCAGCAGCGTGGGTAAGTCGACTAGCGGGAGGGCTTGGACACGGATCAATGAGCAGTTCTTC	CASSVGKSTSGRAWTRINEQFF
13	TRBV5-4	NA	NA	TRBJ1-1	TGTGCCAGCAGCCGGGAGCCGGGCACTGAAGCTTTCTTT	CASSREPGTEAFF
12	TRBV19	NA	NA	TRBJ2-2	TGTGCCAGTAGTAGTTATGCCGGGGAGCTGTTTTTT	CASSSYAGELFF
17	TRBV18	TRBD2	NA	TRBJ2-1	TGTGCCAGCTCAGCCGACATAGCGGGAATCTCCTACAATGAGCAGTTCTTC	CASSADIAGISYNEQFF
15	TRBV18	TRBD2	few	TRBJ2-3	TGTGCCAGCTCACCAACTAGCGGGGGGGCCTATACGCAGTATTTT	CASSPTSGGAYTQYF